These T cell receptor beta chains were read from a single sample in a study of CXCR3-negative and CXCR3-positive naive CD8 T cells. From its re-call of the 5' RACE reads, TCRdb lists each CDR3 protein once, without DNA. The sample totals some 130,000 distinct CDR3 sequences. Sequencing was carried out using naive CXCR3+ CD8+ T cells from blood. The receptors originated from a human donor in good health. Some clones in this sample may be carry-over from other donors' samples. Both conserved end residues are part of each CDR3. Each record gives: J gene, V gene, CDR3 protein.

J gene: TRBJ2-1; V gene: TRBV7-3; CDR3 protein: CASSLSGSLYNEQFF
J gene: TRBJ2-7; V gene: TRBV5-1; CDR3 protein: CASSYYSGSSYEQYF
J gene: TRBJ2-7; V gene: TRBV9; CDR3 protein: CASSVGTLPAGEQYF
J gene: TRBJ2-3; V gene: TRBV19; CDR3 protein: CASKGAGTDTQYF
J gene: TRBJ2-2; V gene: TRBV15; CDR3 protein: CATSRDADTGELFF
J gene: TRBJ2-7; V gene: TRBV7-9; CDR3 protein: CASSRVVRDRGDRLEQYF
J gene: TRBJ2-1; V gene: TRBV5-4; CDR3 protein: CASRGGLAEPVSYNEQFF
J gene: TRBJ2-7; V gene: TRBV4-2; CDR3 protein: CASSPLAESSYEQYF
J gene: TRBJ2-5; V gene: TRBV5-1; CDR3 protein: CASSLLTGASETQYF
J gene: TRBJ2-7; V gene: TRBV27; CDR3 protein: CASSSLLASYEQYF
J gene: TRBJ2-1; V gene: TRBV21-1; CDR3 protein: CAGSRTGTVSYNEQFF
J gene: TRBJ2-1; V gene: TRBV12-3/TRBV12-4; CDR3 protein: CASTETSDEQFF
J gene: TRBJ2-7; V gene: TRBV20-1; CDR3 protein: CSARDRENYEQYF
J gene: TRBJ2-7; V gene: TRBV7-2; CDR3 protein: CASSYLQGPQYF
J gene: TRBJ1-2; V gene: TRBV29-1; CDR3 protein: CSVEGTVANYGYTF
J gene: TRBJ1-5; V gene: TRBV12-3/TRBV12-4; CDR3 protein: CASSSREVTGQPQHF
J gene: TRBJ2-7; V gene: TRBV11-2; CDR3 protein: CASSLVGGTGGEQYF
J gene: TRBJ2-1; V gene: TRBV29-1; CDR3 protein: CSVDTSGGAHEQFF
J gene: TRBJ2-1; V gene: TRBV10-3; CDR3 protein: CAIRDLYEQFF
J gene: TRBJ1-2; V gene: TRBV12-3/TRBV12-4; CDR3 protein: CAGSLATEIYGYTF
J gene: TRBJ2-1; V gene: TRBV21-1; CDR3 protein: CASSSGTGAYNEQFF
J gene: TRBJ2-7; V gene: TRBV29-1; CDR3 protein: CSVANSFYEQYF
J gene: TRBJ2-1; V gene: TRBV9; CDR3 protein: CASSVPAGPYNEQFF
J gene: TRBJ2-3; V gene: TRBV28; CDR3 protein: CAARGSESDTQYF
J gene: TRBJ1-2; V gene: TRBV5-1; CDR3 protein: CASSYDVGGYTF
J gene: TRBJ2-3; V gene: TRBV7-9; CDR3 protein: CASVTSGYTDTQYF
J gene: TRBJ2-1; V gene: TRBV7-8; CDR3 protein: CASSLYSGSYNEQFF
J gene: TRBJ2-7; V gene: TRBV23-1; CDR3 protein: CASSQFGAGEQYF
J gene: TRBJ1-2; V gene: TRBV28; CDR3 protein: CASTTTGTGFNYTF
J gene: TRBJ2-7; V gene: TRBV7-9; CDR3 protein: CASSLGRTGSYEQYF
J gene: TRBJ1-1; V gene: TRBV5-1; CDR3 protein: CASSPLGDTEAFF
J gene: TRBJ1-2; V gene: TRBV4-3; CDR3 protein: CASSQVETEYGYTF
J gene: TRBJ2-7; V gene: TRBV7-2; CDR3 protein: CATTVTSGSGEQYF
J gene: TRBJ1-6; V gene: TRBV6-5; CDR3 protein: CASSFGQGVFPLHF
J gene: TRBJ2-7; V gene: TRBV4-2; CDR3 protein: CASSQLAVGGEQYF
J gene: TRBJ1-1; V gene: TRBV15; CDR3 protein: CATSRSGNTEAFF
J gene: TRBJ1-5; V gene: TRBV7-8; CDR3 protein: CASSFREVGSNQPQHF
J gene: TRBJ1-4; V gene: TRBV29-1; CDR3 protein: CSVLDREKGKLFF
J gene: TRBJ2-1; V gene: TRBV12-3/TRBV12-4; CDR3 protein: CASTLAGREQFF
J gene: TRBJ2-2; V gene: TRBV4-1; CDR3 protein: CASGLAGSSTGELFF
J gene: TRBJ2-3; V gene: TRBV7-2; CDR3 protein: CASSPGGRLATDTQYF
J gene: TRBJ2-7; V gene: TRBV28; CDR3 protein: CASSRTGPSYEQYF